This T cell receptor beta chain emerged from a study of blood T cell repertoires in COVID-19. TCRdb's copy holds only in-frame clones and misses some; the assay was immunoSEQ multiplex PCR. There are hundreds of thousands of clones in the sample; 70% to 85% occur only once, and roughly 9.8% lies in the top ten. V lost 3 bases and J 0 bases, leaving 10 bases between the germline ends. Germline V gene data show CDR1 as SGDLS and CDR2 as YYNGEE. The CDR3 contains 15 residues. The chain combines TRBV9 with TRBJ1-3; D may be TRBD1 (5 bases). Sequenced material: peripheral blood. The source of this sequence is a man older than 75 with acute or convalescent COVID-19. The CDR3 is CASSADSHSGNTIYF. Here the CDR3 DNA reads TGTGCCAGCAGCGCAGACAGCCACTCTGGAAACACCATATATTTT.